Listed below are T cell receptor beta chains from one sample, sequenced in a study of cytomegalovirus exposure and HLA in healthy donors. Sequenced by immunoSEQ multiplex PCR; TCRdb stores in-frame clones only, minus some. The sample includes about 170,000 clones, roughly four fifths of them seen just once. The specimen was PBMCs. These receptors were taken from a woman aged 30 to 39 in good health and CMV-seropositive. Each CDR3 is given with its conserved first and last residue. The D gene is left open where the match is weak. Expanded clones are given a class, and other clones once, few, many or no size at all.

J	V	size	D	DNA	CDR3
TRBJ1-4	TRBV5-5	NA	NA	TGTGCCAGCAGCTTGGGGGGCACAGGGGAAAAACTGTTTTTT	CASSLGGTGEKLFF
TRBJ1-5	TRBV6-4	NA	TRBD1	TGTGCCAGCAGTCCCGGGACAGGGGGCAATCAGCCCCAGCATTTT	CASSPGTGGNQPQHF
TRBJ1-5	TRBV6-5	NA	TRBD1	TGTGCCAGCAGAAACAGGGGTACGGGCAATCAGCCCCAGCATTTT	CASRNRGTGNQPQHF
TRBJ1-2	TRBV30	NA	TRBD1	TGTGCCTGGAGTGTACAGGCAGGGGGTGGCTACACCTTC	CAWSVQAGGGYTF
TRBJ2-4	TRBV5-1	NA	NA	TGCGCCAGCAGCTTGGGGCAGGGGAGAGGAATTCAGTACTTC	CASSLGQGRGIQYF
TRBJ2-1	TRBV5-6	few	TRBD1	TGTGCCAGCAGTTTGGACAGGGCCTATGAGCAGTTCTTC	CASSLDRAYEQFF
TRBJ1-4	TRBV18	NA	NA	TGTGCCAGCTCGGATCAGACAGTAGAAAAACTGTTTTTT	CASSDQTVEKLFF
TRBJ2-7	TRBV29-1	NA	NA	TGCAGCGTTGCGCAGGGCCACGAGCAGTACTTC	CSVAQGHEQYF
TRBJ1-1	TRBV28	NA	NA	TGTGCCAGCCCGCCATCAGGGTCAAGGTACACTGAAGCTTTCTTT	CASPPSGSRYTEAFF
TRBJ1-1	TRBV5-1	NA	TRBD1	TGCGCCAGCAGGGGACAGCAGGCCATGAACACTGAAGCTTTCTTT	CASRGQQAMNTEAFF
TRBJ2-7	TRBV7-2	few	TRBD2	TGTGCCAGCAGTTCCCCTTGGGGCGGGAGAGGGTTGAAAGAGCAGTACTTC	CASSSPWGGRGLKEQYF
TRBJ1-2	TRBV19	NA	NA	TGTGCCAGTAGTATAGATCTGGGACTTTATGGCTACACCTTC	CASSIDLGLYGYTF
TRBJ1-4	TRBV7-9	NA	NA	TGTGCCAGCGGGGGCGGTACTAATGAAAAACTGTTTTTT	CASGGGTNEKLFF
TRBJ2-2	TRBV5-6	NA	NA	TGTGCCAGCAGCGCCGAGTTGTTCGCGAACACCGGGGAGCTGTTTTTT	CASSAELFANTGELFF
TRBJ2-7	TRBV2	NA	TRBD2	TGTGCCAGCAGTATTAGCGGGGGGGCGTACGAGCAGTACTTC	CASSISGGAYEQYF
TRBJ2-1	TRBV5-1	few	TRBD1	TGCGCCAGCAGCTCGACAGGGGTTCCCTACAATGAGCAGTTCTTC	CASSSTGVPYNEQFF
TRBJ2-7	TRBV9	once	TRBD2	TGTGCCAGCAGCGTAGACCCGCGGGGGACCTACGAGCAGTACTTC	CASSVDPRGTYEQYF
TRBJ2-5	TRBV28	NA	NA	TGTGCCAGCAGTCAACTCCAGGCGGGGGAGACCCAGTACTTC	CASSQLQAGETQYF
TRBJ2-1	TRBV2	NA	TRBD2	TGTGCCAGCAGTTCCGGGACTAGCGGCTACAATGAGCAGTTCTTC	CASSSGTSGYNEQFF
TRBJ1-2	TRBV19	NA	TRBD1	TGTGCCAGTAGTATGGACAGGCGATATGGCTACACCTTC	CASSMDRRYGYTF
TRBJ1-1	TRBV25-1	NA	NA	TGTGCCAGCAGGGCGGCCTTCGTTACTGAAGCTTTCTTT	CASRAAFVTEAFF
TRBJ2-2	TRBV4-3	NA	TRBD2	TGCGCCAGCAGCGGCAAGGCGGGGGGACCGAACACCGGGGAGCTGTTTTTT	CASSGKAGGPNTGELFF
TRBJ1-4	TRBV4-1	NA	TRBD1	TGCGCCAGCAGCCAAGACTCCACAGGGGCAGGGGTAACTAATGAAAAACTGTTTTTT	CASSQDSTGAGVTNEKLFF
TRBJ1-2	TRBV5-1	once	TRBD1	TGTGCCAGCAGCTTCCAGACAGGGGGACATGGCTACACCTTC	CASSFQTGGHGYTF
TRBJ2-1	TRBV27	once	NA	TGTGCCAGCAGTTTACGACGGGCCTACAATGAGCAGTTCTTC	CASSLRRAYNEQFF
TRBJ2-7	TRBV28	NA	NA	TGTGCCAGCCGACAGGGACTCTACGAGCAGTACTTC	CASRQGLYEQYF
TRBJ2-7	TRBV27	NA	NA	TGTGCCAGCAGTTTATTTGGGGACACCACAACGGAGCAGTACTTC	CASSLFGDTTTEQYF
TRBJ2-4	TRBV5-4	NA	NA	TGTGCCAGCAGCCCCGGGGGACCCAAAAACATTCAGTACTTC	CASSPGGPKNIQYF
TRBJ2-7	TRBV6-5	NA	TRBD2	TGTGCCAGCAGTTACTTGTTTGGGACTAGCGAGCAGTACTTC	CASSYLFGTSEQYF
TRBJ1-5	TRBV14	NA	TRBD1	TGTGCCAGCAGCCTCAGGACAGGCGATAGCAATCAGCCCCAGCATTTT	CASSLRTGDSNQPQHF
TRBJ2-7	TRBV28	NA	NA	TGTGCCAGCAGTTTTTCCTCAAGACTAAGCGAGCAGTACTTC	CASSFSSRLSEQYF
TRBJ2-5	TRBV7-7	once	TRBD1	TGTGCCAGCAGCTCCGGGACAGGGCCCCAAGAGACCCAGTACTTC	CASSSGTGPQETQYF
TRBJ2-1	TRBV6-5	NA	TRBD2	TGTGCCAGCAGTTACCGGACTAGCGGGAGGAGCAATGAGCAGTTCTTC	CASSYRTSGRSNEQFF
TRBJ1-1	TRBV27	NA	TRBD1	TGTGCCAGCGGGGGACAGGGGAACACTGAAGCTTTCTTT	CASGGQGNTEAFF
TRBJ2-3	TRBV10-3	NA	NA	TGTGCCATCAGTGAAGGGGACTCCCCCACAGATACGCAGTATTTT	CAISEGDSPTDTQYF
TRBJ1-6	TRBV15	NA	NA	TGTGCCACCAGCCGGGGGGGGACTTCACCCCTCCACTTT	CATSRGGTSPLHF
TRBJ2-2	TRBV7-9	NA	TRBD1	TGTGCCAGCAGCTTAGCGGATACAGGGGCCACCGGGGAGCTGTTTTTT	CASSLADTGATGELFF
TRBJ2-7	TRBV5-1	NA	TRBD2	TGCGCCAGCAGCCGCGGGGCGGGGGGGCTGTCCTACGAGCAGTACTTC	CASSRGAGGLSYEQYF
TRBJ2-6	TRBV27	NA	NA	TGTGCCAGCAGCCTGGGGGGGCCGGTGACAGGGGCTCATGCTGGGGCCAACGTCCTGACTTTC	CASSLGGPVTGAHAGANVLTF
TRBJ2-2	TRBV9	NA	TRBD2	TGTGCCAGCAGCGTAGCTAGCGGGGGTTTGAACACCGGGGAGCTGTTTTTT	CASSVASGGLNTGELFF
TRBJ2-7	TRBV5-1	NA	TRBD1	TGCGCCAGCAGCCTACTGACAGGGGGCTACGAGCAGTACTTC	CASSLLTGGYEQYF
TRBJ1-4	TRBV4-1	NA	NA	TGCGCCAGCAGGGCGAACAGGGATCCAACTAATGAAAAACTGTTTTTT	CASRANRDPTNEKLFF
TRBJ2-5	TRBV7-2	few	TRBD2	TGTGCCAGCAGCTCCTTAGCGGGAGTTAGGGTAGAGCAGTACTTC	CASSSLAGVRVEQYF
TRBJ2-1	TRBV29-1	NA	NA	TGCAGCGTTGCAGGCGGCCGGGGGATAAATGAGCAGTTCTTC	CSVAGGRGINEQFF
TRBJ2-3	TRBV2	NA	NA	TGTGCCAGCACCGGAGAGCCCACAGATACGCAGTATTTT	CASTGEPTDTQYF
TRBJ1-2	TRBV10-3	NA	NA	TGTGCCATCAGTCCAGCGAGGGTGAACAGTTATGGCTACACCTTC	CAISPARVNSYGYTF
TRBJ2-7	TRBV28	NA	TRBD1	TGTGCCAGCAGTCGCCACAGGGGCTTGAGCTACGAGCAGTACTTC	CASSRHRGLSYEQYF
TRBJ2-5	TRBV11-3	NA	NA	TGTGCCAGCAGCCCCGGGGGGCAGGCGACCCAGTACTTC	CASSPGGQATQYF
TRBJ2-5	TRBV5-1	NA	TRBD2	TGCGCCAGCAGCTTTGGACTAGCGGGGGACATGCAGTACTTC	CASSFGLAGDMQYF
TRBJ1-3	TRBV5-4	once	NA	TGTGCCAGCAGCTTAGCGGGCCCGGTCTCTGGAAACACCATATATTTT	CASSLAGPVSGNTIYF
TRBJ1-5	TRBV7-9	NA	TRBD1	TGTGCCAGCAGCAAGGACAGGGTGATCAATCAGCCCCAGCATTTT	CASSKDRVINQPQHF
TRBJ1-5	TRBV19	NA	NA	TGTGCCAGTAGTACCCCAGACACACGGCCCCAGCATTTT	CASSTPDTRPQHF